This T cell receptor beta chain derives from a study of T cells after yellow fever vaccination. Study details: The study sorted EM, EMRA, CM and Tscm memory subsets by CD3, CD45RA, CCR7 and CD95. Researchers used SMART-Seq v4 Ultra Low Input to prepare fractions that had low cell numbers.

In its sample, this clonotype was seen many times. Germline CDR1 reads MNHEY; CDR2 reads SMNVEV (reference sequence). CDR3 length equals 13 residues. V was trimmed by 7 bases and J by 1 base, leaving 10 bases between them. Study-level findings and limits: Abundant clonotypes from the bulk population could have been carried over as contaminants into FACS-sorted repertoires.

Via MiXCR, TCRdb re-called the 5' RACE reads, giving one row per CDR3 protein. Here the sample spans more than 25,000 distinct CDR3 sequences, under 5.5% being singletons. The sequence derives from a young man who received the YFV17D yellow fever vaccine. The specimen was PBMCs, either bulk or a sorted T-cell subset (CD4+, CD8+, memory, or dextramer-sorted; not recorded which), collected 15 days after the yellow fever booster vaccination. This chain uses TRBV27 with TRBJ1-1; no definite D call. The CDR3 DNA reads TGTGCCAGCAAACAAGGCGCGAACACTGAAGCTTTCTTT. Translated: CASKQGANTEAFF.